This entry concerns a single T cell receptor beta chain. This specimen belongs to a study of T cell clusters in autoimmune cytopenias. The CDR3 covers 12 residues. Germline values: CDR1 DFQATT, CDR2 SNEGSKA (reference sequence). Multiplex touch-down PCR amplified TRB using TRB-A and TRB-B pools in one tube. TCRdb re-called the multiplex PCR reads and shows each CDR3 protein once, DNA omitted. Seen in this sample are approximately 7,000 distinct CDR3 sequences; the ten most common clones hold roughly a sixth. TRB was amplified from 250 ng of peripheral blood genomic DNA per sample. Another study also made use of these data, one on T cell repertoires in aging, cancer and after chemotherapy. This second study notes: In cancer patients, declining TCR diversity with age involved lost richness and lost evenness. Rebound thymic output was suggested by rising median generation probability during chemotherapy in each cancer cohort.

The rearrangement links TRBV20-1 to TRBJ2-1; the TCRdb D gene call, TRBD1, has no DNA to confirm it. The specimen sequenced was peripheral blood. This sequence was found in a human donor in good health. The CDR3 reads CSAIPGYNEQFF.